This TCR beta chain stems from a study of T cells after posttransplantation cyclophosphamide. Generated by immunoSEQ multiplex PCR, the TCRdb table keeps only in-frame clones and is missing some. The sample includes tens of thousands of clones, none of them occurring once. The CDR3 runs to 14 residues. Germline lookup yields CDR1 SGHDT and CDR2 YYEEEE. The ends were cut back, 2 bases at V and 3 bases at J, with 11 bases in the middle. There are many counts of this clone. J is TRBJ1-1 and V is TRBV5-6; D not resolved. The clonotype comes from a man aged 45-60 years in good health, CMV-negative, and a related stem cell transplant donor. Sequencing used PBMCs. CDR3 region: CASSFVQKDTEAFF. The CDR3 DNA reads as TGTGCCAGCAGCTTTGTACAGAAGGACACTGAAGCTTTCTTT.